This note documents a single T cell receptor (beta chain) sequence. Its antigen remains unknown. TCRdb's table, derived via immunoSEQ multiplex PCR, lists solely in-frame clones and lacks some. The table lists some 1,900,000 clones, around 96% of them singletons. This sample is drawn from a study of shared clonotypes between healthy human individuals. Germline CDR1 is SNHLY and CDR2 is FYNNEI. With V trimmed by 1 base and J by 3 bases, 7 bases remained unmatched. The CDR3 covers 16 residues. Study outcomes and limitations: Clonotype sharing across a handful of donors was observed for around 5.1% of naive CD4 clonotypes.

CD8 cells regarded as naive lacked CD45RO, were positively chosen for CCR7, and omitted terminally differentiated effector memory CD45RA+ cells. The source material was naive CD8+ T cells sorted from blood. The receptor comes from a man aged 18 to 30 in good health. The rearrangement links TRBV2 to TRBJ2-5; 8 nucleotides line up with TRBD2. The CDR3 loop reads CASSEGLREAEETQYF. For the CDR3, the DNA is TGTGCCAGCAGTGAAGGGTTGCGGGAGGCGGAAGAGACCCAGTACTTC.